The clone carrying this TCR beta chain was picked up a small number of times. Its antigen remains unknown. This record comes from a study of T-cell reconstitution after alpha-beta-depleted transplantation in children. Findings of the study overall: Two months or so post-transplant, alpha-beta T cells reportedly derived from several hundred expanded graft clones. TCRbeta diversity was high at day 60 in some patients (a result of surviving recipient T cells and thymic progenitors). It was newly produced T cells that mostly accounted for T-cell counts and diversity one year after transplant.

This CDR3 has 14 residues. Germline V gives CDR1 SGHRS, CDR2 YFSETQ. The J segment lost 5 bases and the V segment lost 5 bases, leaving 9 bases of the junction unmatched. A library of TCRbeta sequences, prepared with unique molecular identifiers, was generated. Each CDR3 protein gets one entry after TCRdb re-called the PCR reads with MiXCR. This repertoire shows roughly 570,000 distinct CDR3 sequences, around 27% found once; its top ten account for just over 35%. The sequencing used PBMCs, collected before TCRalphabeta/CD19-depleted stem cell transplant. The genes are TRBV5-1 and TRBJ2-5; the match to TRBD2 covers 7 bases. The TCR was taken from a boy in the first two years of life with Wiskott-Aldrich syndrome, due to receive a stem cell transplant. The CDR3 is CASRREGTQETQYF. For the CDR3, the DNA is TGCGCCAGCAGGAGGGAGGGGACTCAGGAGACCCAGTACTTC.